This is a list of T cell receptor beta chains from one sample in a study of blood T cells in healthy people across ages. MiXCR, applied by TCRdb to the 5' RACE reads, yields one record per CDR3 protein. This sample has 540,000 or so distinct CDR3 sequences, with about 45% found just once. The specimen sequenced was blood. The receptors were gathered from a man at least 80 years old in good health. Both conserved end residues are part of each CDR3. Each record gives: CDR3 DNA, CDR3 protein, V gene, D gene, clone size, J gene. The D gene is left open where the match is weak. Part of the rows lack a size; the others show once, few, many or a class for expanded clones.

CDR3 DNA: TGTGCCAGCAGAAGGGACTCTGCCTACGAGCAGTACTTC
CDR3 protein: CASRRDSAYEQYF
V gene: TRBV6-6
D gene: -
clone size: many
J gene: TRBJ2-7

CDR3 DNA: TGTGCCAGCAGCTTAGTTTTGATGAACACTGAAGCTTTCTTT
CDR3 protein: CASSLVLMNTEAFF
V gene: TRBV11-2
D gene: -
clone size: -
J gene: TRBJ1-1

CDR3 DNA: TGTGCCAGCAGTGAAGGGACTAGCGGTAGGCAGTTCTTC
CDR3 protein: CASSEGTSGRQFF
V gene: TRBV2
D gene: TRBD2
clone size: -
J gene: TRBJ2-1

CDR3 DNA: TGCGCCAGCAGCCAAGAGCCCCGAGATACGCAGTATTTT
CDR3 protein: CASSQEPRDTQYF
V gene: TRBV4-3
D gene: -
clone size: -
J gene: TRBJ2-3

CDR3 DNA: TGTGCCAGCAGCCGGGACAGGGAGGACGGCTACACCTTC
CDR3 protein: CASSRDREDGYTF
V gene: TRBV6-6
D gene: TRBD1
clone size: many
J gene: TRBJ1-2

CDR3 DNA: TGTGCCAGCAGCTTAGGACGGGCGGAGGCCTACAATGAGCAGTTCTTC
CDR3 protein: CASSLGRAEAYNEQFF
V gene: TRBV7-2
D gene: -
clone size: -
J gene: TRBJ2-1

CDR3 DNA: TGTGCCAGCAGCCCCTGGGGGGGAGAGACCCAGTACTTC
CDR3 protein: CASSPWGGETQYF
V gene: TRBV6-6
D gene: TRBD2
clone size: many
J gene: TRBJ2-5

CDR3 DNA: TGTGCCACCAGCAGAGACACGGGGGGCTATGGCTACACCTTC
CDR3 protein: CATSRDTGGYGYTF
V gene: TRBV15
D gene: -
clone size: -
J gene: TRBJ1-2

CDR3 DNA: TGTGCCAGCAGTTTAGCCTTATCCTACAATGAGCAGTACTTC
CDR3 protein: CASSLALSYNEQYF
V gene: TRBV12-3/TRBV12-4
D gene: -
clone size: -
J gene: TRBJ2-7

CDR3 DNA: TGCAGCGTTACACAGAGTATCACAGATACGCAGTATTTT
CDR3 protein: CSVTQSITDTQYF
V gene: TRBV29-1
D gene: -
clone size: -
J gene: TRBJ2-3

CDR3 DNA: TGTGCCAGCAGCGGCTATGGTGAGGGTCAAGAGACCCAGTACTTC
CDR3 protein: CASSGYGEGQETQYF
V gene: TRBV6-5
D gene: -
clone size: -
J gene: TRBJ2-5

CDR3 DNA: TGTGCCAGCAGCCTCCAGGGGGGGATCACAGATACGCAGTATTTT
CDR3 protein: CASSLQGGITDTQYF
V gene: TRBV7-3
D gene: -
clone size: -
J gene: TRBJ2-3

CDR3 DNA: TGTGCCAGCAGCAACCCGGGACTAGCGGGGTACAATGAGCAGTTCTTC
CDR3 protein: CASSNPGLAGYNEQFF
V gene: TRBV7-9
D gene: TRBD2
clone size: few
J gene: TRBJ2-1

CDR3 DNA: TGCGCCAGCAGCCAATCACCTGACAGCCCTAATGAAAAACTGTTTTTT
CDR3 protein: CASSQSPDSPNEKLFF
V gene: TRBV5-1
D gene: -
clone size: -
J gene: TRBJ1-4

CDR3 DNA: TGCAGCTCCCAGAGCCCAGGGCGCGTTGAGACCCAGTACTTC
CDR3 protein: CSSQSPGRVETQYF
V gene: TRBV20-1
D gene: -
clone size: few
J gene: TRBJ2-5

CDR3 DNA: TGTGCCAGCAGCCCGTGGGCCTCCGAAGAATCCTATGGCTACACCTTC
CDR3 protein: CASSPWASEESYGYTF
V gene: TRBV4-2
D gene: -
clone size: once
J gene: TRBJ1-2

CDR3 DNA: TGCGCCAGCAGTGGGCCCCACAGCGGGGGCCCCCATGAGCAGTTCTTC
CDR3 protein: CASSGPHSGGPHEQFF
V gene: TRBV5-1
D gene: TRBD2
clone size: -
J gene: TRBJ2-1

CDR3 DNA: TGCGCCAGCAGCCAAGATGTGGACAGGGATTACAATGAGCAGTTCTTC
CDR3 protein: CASSQDVDRDYNEQFF
V gene: TRBV4-3
D gene: TRBD1
clone size: few
J gene: TRBJ2-1

CDR3 DNA: TGTGCCAGCAGTGAAGATGTGGGGGGGGGGACCCAGTACTTC
CDR3 protein: CASSEDVGGGTQYF
V gene: TRBV6-1
D gene: TRBD2
clone size: -
J gene: TRBJ2-5

CDR3 DNA: TGTGCCAGCAGTTTAGGGCAGGTTTCTTCACCCCTCCACTTT
CDR3 protein: CASSLGQVSSPLHF
V gene: TRBV12-3/TRBV12-4
D gene: -
clone size: -
J gene: TRBJ1-6

CDR3 DNA: TGCGCCAGCAGCCCGAACTCCGGGACAGGGATCGAAAAACTGTTTTTT
CDR3 protein: CASSPNSGTGIEKLFF
V gene: TRBV5-1
D gene: TRBD1
clone size: -
J gene: TRBJ1-4

CDR3 DNA: TGCGCCAGCAGCCAAAATACGGGACTCCAGAGGCATTTT
CDR3 protein: CASSQNTGLQRHF
V gene: TRBV4-1
D gene: -
clone size: -
J gene: TRBJ1-5

CDR3 DNA: TGTGCCAGCAGAGTTTCTAGCACAGATACGCAGTATTTT
CDR3 protein: CASRVSSTDTQYF
V gene: TRBV6-6
D gene: -
clone size: many
J gene: TRBJ2-3

CDR3 DNA: TGCAGTGCTAAGACTAGCGTTTCTAGCACAGATACGCAGTATTTT
CDR3 protein: CSAKTSVSSTDTQYF
V gene: TRBV20-1
D gene: TRBD2
clone size: -
J gene: TRBJ2-3

CDR3 DNA: TGTGCCAGCAGCCCTGCGGGGCAGCTCTTCTATGGCTACACCTTC
CDR3 protein: CASSPAGQLFYGYTF
V gene: TRBV12-3/TRBV12-4
D gene: -
clone size: few
J gene: TRBJ1-2

CDR3 DNA: TGCAGTGCTAGTCGGGGCGGGAGTAACCACAATGAGCAGTTCTTC
CDR3 protein: CSASRGGSNHNEQFF
V gene: TRBV20-1
D gene: TRBD2
clone size: few
J gene: TRBJ2-1

CDR3 DNA: TGCAGTGCTAGAGACTACCGGGACGGCTCCTACAATGAGCAGTTCTTC
CDR3 protein: CSARDYRDGSYNEQFF
V gene: TRBV20-1
D gene: -
clone size: few
J gene: TRBJ2-1

CDR3 DNA: TGTGCCAGCACCCCGATACAGGGGTCCTACGAGCAGTACTTC
CDR3 protein: CASTPIQGSYEQYF
V gene: TRBV6-6
D gene: TRBD1
clone size: -
J gene: TRBJ2-7

CDR3 DNA: TGTGCCACCAGCCGAGAACAGGGCTGGGCCAACGTCCTGACTTTC
CDR3 protein: CATSREQGWANVLTF
V gene: TRBV15
D gene: -
clone size: -
J gene: TRBJ2-6

CDR3 DNA: TGCAGTGCTAGTCTCCCGGATAGCAATCAGCCCCAGCATTTT
CDR3 protein: CSASLPDSNQPQHF
V gene: TRBV20-1
D gene: -
clone size: once
J gene: TRBJ1-5

CDR3 DNA: TGCAGCGTCCAAACTAGCGGGGGGTTGGAGACCCAGTACTTC
CDR3 protein: CSVQTSGGLETQYF
V gene: TRBV29-1
D gene: TRBD2
clone size: few
J gene: TRBJ2-5

CDR3 DNA: TGTGCCAGCAGCTACCACGAAAAACAGGGGGTTGGTTCACCCCTCCACTTT
CDR3 protein: CASSYHEKQGVGSPLHF
V gene: TRBV7-9
D gene: TRBD1
clone size: few
J gene: TRBJ1-6

CDR3 DNA: TGCAGTGCTAGGGGCACCACAGATACGCAGTATTTT
CDR3 protein: CSARGTTDTQYF
V gene: TRBV20-1
D gene: -
clone size: -
J gene: TRBJ2-3

CDR3 DNA: TGCGCCAGCAGCCAAGAGGCCCGGGAATCGGCCCATGGCTACACCTTC
CDR3 protein: CASSQEARESAHGYTF
V gene: TRBV4-1
D gene: -
clone size: -
J gene: TRBJ1-2

CDR3 DNA: TGTGCCAGCAGTGCCGGGACAGGGGGCAATGAAAAACTGTTTTTT
CDR3 protein: CASSAGTGGNEKLFF
V gene: TRBV12-3/TRBV12-4
D gene: TRBD1
clone size: -
J gene: TRBJ1-4

CDR3 DNA: TGCGCCAGCAGCTCAGGGACAGCTCAAGAGACCCAGTACTTC
CDR3 protein: CASSSGTAQETQYF
V gene: TRBV5-1
D gene: TRBD1
clone size: -
J gene: TRBJ2-5

CDR3 DNA: TGTGCCAGCAGCGTAGGCGGGGGCGAGGTCGGGGAGCTGTTTTTT
CDR3 protein: CASSVGGGEVGELFF
V gene: TRBV9
D gene: -
clone size: -
J gene: TRBJ2-2

CDR3 DNA: TGTGCCAGCAGGACCGGAAGCCTGGTTGGTCAGCCCCAGCATTTT
CDR3 protein: CASRTGSLVGQPQHF
V gene: TRBV6-1
D gene: -
clone size: -
J gene: TRBJ1-5

CDR3 DNA: TGTGCCAGCAGAAGGAGAGACCAAGAGACCCAGTTCTTC
CDR3 protein: CASRRRDQETQFF
V gene: TRBV28
D gene: -
clone size: -
J gene: TRBJ2-1

CDR3 DNA: TGTGCCAGCAGCTTAAGGGACAGGGGGAGCTCTGGGGCCAACGTCCTGACTTTC
CDR3 protein: CASSLRDRGSSGANVLTF
V gene: TRBV7-2
D gene: TRBD1
clone size: few
J gene: TRBJ2-6

CDR3 DNA: TGTGCCAGCAACCCGGGAGGGCCCTCCTACGAGCAGTACTTC
CDR3 protein: CASNPGGPSYEQYF
V gene: TRBV12-3/TRBV12-4
D gene: TRBD2
clone size: -
J gene: TRBJ2-7

CDR3 DNA: TGCAGTGCCCCGGGACAGACGAACACTGAAGCTTTCTTT
CDR3 protein: CSAPGQTNTEAFF
V gene: TRBV20-1
D gene: TRBD1
clone size: -
J gene: TRBJ1-1

CDR3 DNA: TGTGCCAGCAGTGATGACAGGCCTGGCTACACCTTC
CDR3 protein: CASSDDRPGYTF
V gene: TRBV6-2/TRBV6-3
D gene: -
clone size: few
J gene: TRBJ1-2

CDR3 DNA: TGTGCCACCAGCAGACAGGATCTCCATGGCTACACCTTC
CDR3 protein: CATSRQDLHGYTF
V gene: TRBV15
D gene: -
clone size: few
J gene: TRBJ1-2

CDR3 DNA: TGTGCCAGCAGTTATGTGGGGACTAGCGGGGTGCTATACGAGCAGTACTTC
CDR3 protein: CASSYVGTSGVLYEQYF
V gene: TRBV6-5
D gene: TRBD2
clone size: few
J gene: TRBJ2-7

CDR3 DNA: TGTGCCAGCAGCCAGTTGACAGGGGGCGCTTCCGATGAGCAGTTCTTC
CDR3 protein: CASSQLTGGASDEQFF
V gene: TRBV4-2
D gene: TRBD1
clone size: -
J gene: TRBJ2-1

CDR3 DNA: TGTGCCAGCAGCTTAAATGTGGAGACCCAGTACTTC
CDR3 protein: CASSLNVETQYF
V gene: TRBV7-2
D gene: -
clone size: -
J gene: TRBJ2-5

CDR3 DNA: TGTGCTAGTGGTTTGGGGAGCTATGGCTACACCTTC
CDR3 protein: CASGLGSYGYTF
V gene: TRBV12-5
D gene: -
clone size: -
J gene: TRBJ1-2

CDR3 DNA: TGCGCCAGCAGCTTCGGGGGAGGTCGCACCTACGAGCAGTACTTC
CDR3 protein: CASSFGGGRTYEQYF
V gene: TRBV5-1
D gene: -
clone size: -
J gene: TRBJ2-7

CDR3 DNA: TGCAGCGTTGGAGGGGCTGAAAAACTGTTTTTT
CDR3 protein: CSVGGAEKLFF
V gene: TRBV29-1
D gene: -
clone size: -
J gene: TRBJ1-4

CDR3 DNA: TGCAGCGTTGACCTCCTGGGGGAGCTGCCGTTCTTC
CDR3 protein: CSVDLLGELPFF
V gene: TRBV29-1
D gene: -
clone size: many
J gene: TRBJ2-1

CDR3 DNA: TGCGCCAGCAGCCAAGATTTAGAGACGGCTTCCTACGAGCAGTACTTC
CDR3 protein: CASSQDLETASYEQYF
V gene: TRBV4-3
D gene: -
clone size: few
J gene: TRBJ2-7

CDR3 DNA: TGTGCCAGCAGCTTGGTGGGCCGGGAGCTGTCTCAAGAGACCCAGTACTTC
CDR3 protein: CASSLVGRELSQETQYF
V gene: TRBV5-6
D gene: -
clone size: -
J gene: TRBJ2-5

CDR3 DNA: TGCGCCAGCAGCCAAGAGGGGACTAGGTCGTACGAGCAGTACTTC
CDR3 protein: CASSQEGTRSYEQYF
V gene: TRBV4-3
D gene: TRBD2
clone size: -
J gene: TRBJ2-7